The TCR beta chain described here comes from a study of shared clonotypes between healthy human individuals. The repertoire was sequenced with immunoSEQ multiplex PCR; TCRdb's copy has only in-frame clones and lacks some. Altogether over 850,000 clones are present, approximately 78% being singletons, with the ten largest covering approximately 0.56%. Sequencing was carried out using memory CD4+ T cells from PBMCs. Subset specified: CD45RA-negative fraction. The TCR sequence derives from a man between 18 and 29 years old in good health. Some clones in this sample may be carry-over from other donors' samples.

CDR3 residues: CASSLSSSGRGIDTQYF. Here the CDR3 DNA reads TGTGCCAGCAGTTTATCGTCCAGCGGGAGGGGAATAGATACGCAGTATTTT. The rearrangement links TRBV27 to TRBJ2-3; TRBD2 agrees at 10 bases. V gave up 0 bases and J gave up 5 bases; unmatched junction bases: 8. CDR3 length: 17 amino acids. Germline CDR1 reads MNHEY; CDR2 reads SMNVEV (reference sequence).